This is a list of T cell receptor beta chains from one sample in a study of blood T cell repertoires in COVID-19. Sequencing used immunoSEQ multiplex PCR; TCRdb keeps in-frame clones, though not all of them. The sample contains 93,000 or so clones, 75% to 90% of which appear only once. Sequenced input: peripheral blood. The receptors derive from a human donor in a cohort sampled during active or convalescent COVID-19. Both conserved end residues are part of each CDR3. A D gene is named only where the DNA matches it firmly. Only some rows state a clone size, as once, few, many or a class for expanded clones.

V gene: TRBV28; J gene: TRBJ2-1; D gene: .; clone size: .; CDR3 length: 14; CDR3 protein: CASSFGGAHNEQFF; CDR3 DNA: TGTGCCAGCAGTTTTGGGGGGGCCCACAATGAGCAGTTCTTC
V gene: TRBV28; J gene: TRBJ2-1; D gene: TRBD1; clone size: .; CDR3 length: 13; CDR3 protein: CASRDRDHNEQFF; CDR3 DNA: TGTGCCAGCCGGGACAGAGACCACAATGAGCAGTTCTTC
V gene: TRBV5-4; J gene: TRBJ1-1; D gene: .; clone size: .; CDR3 length: 13; CDR3 protein: CASSLPGNTEAFF; CDR3 DNA: TGTGCCAGCAGCTTGCCAGGGAACACTGAAGCTTTCTTT
V gene: TRBV9; J gene: TRBJ1-2; D gene: .; clone size: .; CDR3 length: 14; CDR3 protein: CASSAGGQNYGYTF; CDR3 DNA: TGTGCCAGCAGCGCAGGAGGACAGAACTATGGCTACACCTTC
V gene: TRBV19; J gene: TRBJ2-2; D gene: .; clone size: .; CDR3 length: 16; CDR3 protein: CASTLQRGDLTGELFF; CDR3 DNA: TGTGCCAGTACCCTCCAAAGGGGCGATTTGACCGGGGAGCTGTTTTTT
V gene: TRBV29-1; J gene: TRBJ1-2; D gene: .; clone size: few; CDR3 length: 15; CDR3 protein: CSVVGTGRVNYGYTF; CDR3 DNA: TGCAGCGTTGTTGGTACTGGTCGGGTTAACTATGGCTACACCTTC
V gene: TRBV12-5; J gene: TRBJ1-2; D gene: .; clone size: .; CDR3 length: 12; CDR3 protein: CASEGQDAGYTF; CDR3 DNA: TGTGCTAGTGAGGGACAAGATGCTGGCTACACCTTC
V gene: TRBV6-5; J gene: TRBJ2-1; D gene: .; clone size: .; CDR3 length: 15; CDR3 protein: CASSRGTEIYNEQFF; CDR3 DNA: TGTGCCAGCAGTCGCGGGACGGAGATCTACAATGAGCAGTTCTTC
V gene: TRBV11-1; J gene: TRBJ1-6; D gene: .; clone size: .; CDR3 length: 14; CDR3 protein: CASSLGAEDSPLHF; CDR3 DNA: TGTGCCAGCAGCTTAGGGGCGGAGGATTCACCCCTCCACTTT
V gene: TRBV24-1; J gene: TRBJ2-1; D gene: TRBD2; clone size: .; CDR3 length: 17; CDR3 protein: CATSDQPLAGGYNEQFF; CDR3 DNA: TGTGCCACCAGTGACCAACCTCTAGCGGGGGGGTACAATGAGCAGTTCTTC
V gene: TRBV6-2/TRBV6-3; J gene: TRBJ1-1; D gene: .; clone size: once; CDR3 length: 16; CDR3 protein: CASTPGATFSYTEAFF; CDR3 DNA: TGTGCCAGCACCCCGGGGGCCACCTTTTCGTACACTGAAGCTTTCTTT
V gene: TRBV5-1; J gene: TRBJ2-3; D gene: TRBD2; clone size: .; CDR3 length: 20; CDR3 protein: CASSLDPPLTGGGSTDTQYF; CDR3 DNA: TGCGCCAGCAGCTTGGACCCCCCCCTTACTGGCGGGGGTTCCACAGATACGCAGTATTTT
V gene: TRBV11-2; J gene: TRBJ2-3; D gene: .; clone size: .; CDR3 length: 15; CDR3 protein: CASSLDQGGGHTQYF; CDR3 DNA: TGTGCCAGCAGCTTAGATCAAGGGGGGGGGCATACGCAGTATTTT
V gene: TRBV5-1; J gene: TRBJ1-1; D gene: .; clone size: .; CDR3 length: 14; CDR3 protein: CASRPGQLNTEAFF; CDR3 DNA: TGCGCCAGCAGACCTGGACAGCTGAACACTGAAGCTTTCTTT
V gene: TRBV5-1; J gene: TRBJ2-7; D gene: TRBD1; clone size: .; CDR3 length: 16; CDR3 protein: CASSGRGQGAVIEQYF; CDR3 DNA: TGCGCCAGCAGCGGACGGGGACAGGGGGCGGTTATCGAGCAGTACTTC
V gene: TRBV9; J gene: TRBJ2-3; D gene: .; clone size: .; CDR3 length: 16; CDR3 protein: CASSVVGGRSTDTQYF; CDR3 DNA: TGTGCCAGCAGCGTTGTGGGGGGGCGGAGCACAGATACGCAGTATTTT
V gene: TRBV9; J gene: TRBJ1-3; D gene: .; clone size: .; CDR3 length: 14; CDR3 protein: CASSPAGAGNTIYF; CDR3 DNA: TGTGCCAGCAGCCCAGCCGGGGCTGGAAACACCATATATTTT
V gene: TRBV6-2/TRBV6-3; J gene: TRBJ1-6; D gene: .; clone size: .; CDR3 length: 14; CDR3 protein: CASSYFRQNSPLHF; CDR3 DNA: TGTGCCAGCAGTTACTTCCGACAGAATTCACCCCTCCACTTT
V gene: TRBV3-1/TRBV3-2; J gene: TRBJ1-3; D gene: .; clone size: .; CDR3 length: 11; CDR3 protein: CASRGGSTIYF; CDR3 DNA: TGTGCCAGCAGGGGAGGATCTACCATATATTTT
V gene: TRBV15; J gene: TRBJ1-6; D gene: TRBD1; clone size: .; CDR3 length: 15; CDR3 protein: CATSEGQGDFSPLHF; CDR3 DNA: TGTGCCACCAGCGAGGGACAGGGGGATTTTTCACCCCTCCACTTT
V gene: TRBV2; J gene: TRBJ2-6; D gene: TRBD1; clone size: .; CDR3 length: 17; CDR3 protein: CARNLRRGQDGANVLTF; CDR3 DNA: TGTGCCAGAAATTTGCGCAGGGGGCAAGATGGGGCCAACGTCCTGACTTTC
V gene: TRBV11-2; J gene: TRBJ1-1; D gene: .; clone size: few; CDR3 length: 14; CDR3 protein: CASSFSGSNTEAFF; CDR3 DNA: TGTGCCAGCAGCTTTTCAGGCTCAAACACTGAAGCTTTCTTT
V gene: TRBV9; J gene: TRBJ2-1; D gene: TRBD1; clone size: .; CDR3 length: 15; CDR3 protein: CASSVWGTGHNEQFF; CDR3 DNA: TGTGCCAGCAGCGTGTGGGGGACAGGGCACAATGAGCAGTTCTTC
V gene: TRBV7-9; J gene: TRBJ2-2; D gene: TRBD2; clone size: .; CDR3 length: 16; CDR3 protein: CASSLWLAGGTGELFF; CDR3 DNA: TGTGCCAGCAGCTTATGGCTAGCGGGGGGCACCGGGGAGCTGTTTTTT
V gene: TRBV2; J gene: TRBJ2-4; D gene: TRBD1; clone size: .; CDR3 length: 16; CDR3 protein: CASSVQGPEAKNIQYF; CDR3 DNA: TGTGCCAGCAGTGTACAGGGGCCCGAAGCCAAAAACATTCAGTACTTC
V gene: TRBV7-3; J gene: TRBJ2-1; D gene: .; clone size: .; CDR3 length: 13; CDR3 protein: CASHGPRDNEQFF; CDR3 DNA: TGTGCCAGCCACGGACCGAGGGACAATGAGCAGTTCTTC
V gene: TRBV5-1; J gene: TRBJ2-3; D gene: .; clone size: .; CDR3 length: 15; CDR3 protein: CASSLVSGFTDTQYF; CDR3 DNA: TGCGCCAGCAGCTTGGTTTCAGGTTTTACAGATACGCAGTATTTT
V gene: TRBV3-1/TRBV3-2; J gene: TRBJ1-6; D gene: .; clone size: few; CDR3 length: 16; CDR3 protein: CASSLGFLQGKTPLHF; CDR3 DNA: TGTGCCAGCAGCCTTGGTTTTCTGCAGGGTAAGACACCCCTCCACTTT
V gene: TRBV7-8; J gene: TRBJ2-7; D gene: TRBD2; clone size: few; CDR3 length: 16; CDR3 protein: CASSPPNSGGTYEQYF; CDR3 DNA: TGTGCCAGCAGCCCTCCTAATAGCGGGGGGACCTACGAGCAGTACTTC
V gene: TRBV30; J gene: TRBJ1-5; D gene: .; clone size: .; CDR3 length: 15; CDR3 protein: CAWSLGRNSNQPQHF; CDR3 DNA: TGTGCCTGGAGTCTGGGGCGGAATAGCAATCAGCCCCAGCATTTT
V gene: TRBV19; J gene: TRBJ1-6; D gene: .; clone size: .; CDR3 length: 14; CDR3 protein: CASSIQTGNSPLHF; CDR3 DNA: TGTGCCAGTAGTATTCAGACAGGCAATTCACCCCTCCACTTT
V gene: TRBV11-3; J gene: TRBJ1-2; D gene: .; clone size: .; CDR3 length: 14; CDR3 protein: CASSFDRSNYGYTF; CDR3 DNA: TGTGCCAGCAGCTTCGACAGATCTAACTATGGCTACACCTTC
V gene: TRBV4-1; J gene: TRBJ1-5; D gene: TRBD1; clone size: few; CDR3 length: 14; CDR3 protein: CASSQGGQGGPQHF; CDR3 DNA: TGCGCCAGCAGCCAGGGAGGACAGGGAGGACCCCAGCATTTT